This T cell receptor beta chain was identified in a study of blood T cell repertoires in COVID-19. Only in-frame clones appear in the TCRdb table, and some are missing; sequencing was by immunoSEQ multiplex PCR. Here the sample spans about 340,000 clones, around 85% being singletons. The J segment lost 2 bases and the V segment lost 7 bases, leaving 4 bases of the junction unmatched. The germline gives CDR1 LNHDA, CDR2 SQIVND (reference sequence). There are 14 residues in the CDR3. The chain has TRBV19 and TRBJ1-2; 10 nucleotides match TRBD1. The sample comprised PBMCs or T cells enriched from blood (not recorded which). This receptor was identified in a woman in her thirties or forties with acute COVID-19. The CDR3 protein is CASTRTGGNYGYTF. CDR3 DNA sequence: TGTGCCAGTACCCGGACAGGGGGGAACTATGGCTACACCTTC. Based on the CDR3 plus reference TRBV19 and TRBJ1-2, the full variable domain is DGGITQSPKYLFRKEGQNVTLSCEQNLNHDAMYWYRQDPGQGLRLIYYSQIVNDFQKGDIAEGYSVSREKKESFPLTVTSAQKNPTAFYLCASTRTGGNYGYTFGSGTRLTVV.